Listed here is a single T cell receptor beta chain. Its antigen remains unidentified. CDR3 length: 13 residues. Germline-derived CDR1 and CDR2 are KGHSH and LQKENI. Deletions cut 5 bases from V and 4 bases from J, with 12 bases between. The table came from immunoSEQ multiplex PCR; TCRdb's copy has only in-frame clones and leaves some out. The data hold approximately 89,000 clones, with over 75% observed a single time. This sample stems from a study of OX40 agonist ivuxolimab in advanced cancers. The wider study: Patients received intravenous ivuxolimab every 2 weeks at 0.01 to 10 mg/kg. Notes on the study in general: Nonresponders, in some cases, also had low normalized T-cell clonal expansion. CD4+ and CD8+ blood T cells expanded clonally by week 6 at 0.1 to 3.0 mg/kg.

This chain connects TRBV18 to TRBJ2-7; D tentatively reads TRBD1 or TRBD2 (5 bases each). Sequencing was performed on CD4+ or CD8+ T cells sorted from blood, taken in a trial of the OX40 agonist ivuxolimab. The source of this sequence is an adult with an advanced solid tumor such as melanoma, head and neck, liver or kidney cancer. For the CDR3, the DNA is TGTGCCAGCTCATCCGGGACGGATTACGAGCAGTACTTC. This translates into CASSSGTDYEQYF.